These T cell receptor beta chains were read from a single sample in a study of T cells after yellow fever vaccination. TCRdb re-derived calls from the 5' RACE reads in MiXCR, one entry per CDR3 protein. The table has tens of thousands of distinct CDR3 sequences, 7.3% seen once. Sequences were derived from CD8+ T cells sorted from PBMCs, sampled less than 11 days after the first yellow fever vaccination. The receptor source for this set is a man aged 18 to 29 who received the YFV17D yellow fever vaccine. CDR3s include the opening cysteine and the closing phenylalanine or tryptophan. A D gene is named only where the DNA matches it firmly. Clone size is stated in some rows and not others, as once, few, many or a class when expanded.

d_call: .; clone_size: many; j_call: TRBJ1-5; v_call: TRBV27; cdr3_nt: TGTGCCAGCAGTTTGAGCATCACCAGCAATCAGCCCCAGCATTTT; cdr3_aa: CASSLSITSNQPQHF
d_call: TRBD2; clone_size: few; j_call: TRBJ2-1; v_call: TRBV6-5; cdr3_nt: TGTGCCAGCAGCCCTACTAGCGGGGGGGCCAATGAGCAGTTCTTC; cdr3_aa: CASSPTSGGANEQFF
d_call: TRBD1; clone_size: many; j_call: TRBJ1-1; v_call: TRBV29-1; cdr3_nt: TGCAGCGTTGTGGGGACAGGGGTCACTGAAGCTTTCTTT; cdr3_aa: CSVVGTGVTEAFF
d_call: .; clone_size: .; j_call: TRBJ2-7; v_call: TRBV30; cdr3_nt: TGTGCCTGGAGTTTTGGAACTACCTTCGGCGAGCAGTACTTC; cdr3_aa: CAWSFGTTFGEQYF
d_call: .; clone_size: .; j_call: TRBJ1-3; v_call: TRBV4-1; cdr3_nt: TGCGCCAGCAGCCAAGAAGTAACGCGAGAGAACACCATATATTTT; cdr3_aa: CASSQEVTRENTIYF
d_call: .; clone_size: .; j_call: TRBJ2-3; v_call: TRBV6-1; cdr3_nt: TGTGCCAGCACCCCCCTGGCGGGGACCACAGATACGCAGTATTTT; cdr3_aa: CASTPLAGTTDTQYF
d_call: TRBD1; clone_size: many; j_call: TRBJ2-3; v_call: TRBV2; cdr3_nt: TGTGCCAGCACCGAACTTGGACAGGGCGTAGATACGCAGTATTTT; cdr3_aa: CASTELGQGVDTQYF
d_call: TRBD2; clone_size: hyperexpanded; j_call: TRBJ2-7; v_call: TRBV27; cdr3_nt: TGTGCCAGCAGCCAATGGGGGGGTACGCCCTACGAGCAGTACTTC; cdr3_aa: CASSQWGGTPYEQYF
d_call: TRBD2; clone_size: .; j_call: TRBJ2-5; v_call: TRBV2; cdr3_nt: TGTGCCAGCACTGAAACGGCTAGCGGGGGCCTGAGGCGAAAGACCCAGTACTTC; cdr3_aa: CASTETASGGLRRKTQYF
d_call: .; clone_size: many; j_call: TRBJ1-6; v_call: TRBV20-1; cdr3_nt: TGCAGTGCTGGTACAGGGTTCCTTAATTCACCCCTCCACTTT; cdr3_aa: CSAGTGFLNSPLHF
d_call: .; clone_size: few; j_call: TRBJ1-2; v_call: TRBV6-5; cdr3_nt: TGTGCCAGCAGTCACCACCAAACCGGTCATCCCGATGGCTACACCTTC; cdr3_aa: CASSHHQTGHPDGYTF
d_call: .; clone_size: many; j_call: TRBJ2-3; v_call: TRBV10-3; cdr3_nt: TGTGCCATCAGTGAAAGGGTTGATACGCAGTATTTT; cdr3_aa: CAISERVDTQYF
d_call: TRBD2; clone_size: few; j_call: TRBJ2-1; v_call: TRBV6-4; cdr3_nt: TGTGCCAGCAGTCTCTCCGGGACTAGCGGGGGGGCCTCCTACAATGAGCAGTTCTTC; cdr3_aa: CASSLSGTSGGASYNEQFF
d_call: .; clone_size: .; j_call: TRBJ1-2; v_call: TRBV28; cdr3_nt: TGTGCCAGGAGCTTCGGGGTCCCAGGCACCCCCGGGGATGGTGGCTACACCTTC; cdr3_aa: CARSFGVPGTPGDGGYTF
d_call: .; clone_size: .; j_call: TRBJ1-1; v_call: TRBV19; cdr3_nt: TGTGCCACACAGGAGGAACTGAACACTGAAGCTTTCTTT; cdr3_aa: CATQEELNTEAFF
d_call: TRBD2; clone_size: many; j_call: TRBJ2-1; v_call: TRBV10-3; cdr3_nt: TGTGCCATCAGTGAGTCGTGGGGCGGGGGGCCTAATGAGCAGTTCTTC; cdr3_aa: CAISESWGGGPNEQFF
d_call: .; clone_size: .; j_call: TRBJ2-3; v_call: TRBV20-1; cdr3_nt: TGCAGTGCTAGGACGGTGACAGCAGCAGCACTGCACCCCACAGATACGCAGTATTTT; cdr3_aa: CSARTVTAAALHPTDTQYF
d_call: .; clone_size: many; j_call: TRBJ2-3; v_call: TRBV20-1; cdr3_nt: TGCAGTGCCCAGGACCAGGGACAAAGCACAGATACGCAGTATTTT; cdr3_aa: CSAQDQGQSTDTQYF
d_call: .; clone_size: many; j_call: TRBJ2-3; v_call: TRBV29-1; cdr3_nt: TGCAGCGTAAGTCCCGTCATAGGGGAAGATGGGGCAATGGATACGCAGTATTTT; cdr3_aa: CSVSPVIGEDGAMDTQYF
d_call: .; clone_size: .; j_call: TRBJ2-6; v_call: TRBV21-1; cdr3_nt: TGTGCCAGCAGCAACGGTGTCCCTGGGGCCAACGTCCTGACTTTC; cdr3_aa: CASSNGVPGANVLTF
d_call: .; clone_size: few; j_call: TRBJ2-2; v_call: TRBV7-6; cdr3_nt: TGTGCCAGCAGCTGGGGGGCGGATCCCGGGGAGCTGTTTTTT; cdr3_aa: CASSWGADPGELFF
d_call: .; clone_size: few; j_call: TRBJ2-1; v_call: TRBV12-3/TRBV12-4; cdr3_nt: TGTGCCAGCACAGAGGGAGGGGGGCCTACAAGTGAGCAGTTCTTC; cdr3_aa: CASTEGGGPTSEQFF
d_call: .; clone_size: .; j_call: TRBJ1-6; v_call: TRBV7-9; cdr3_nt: TGTGCCAGCAGCCCAACCGCCTCGCGGGTGGGTTCACCCCTCCACTTT; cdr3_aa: CASSPTASRVGSPLHF
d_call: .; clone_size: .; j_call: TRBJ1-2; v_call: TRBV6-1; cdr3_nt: TGTGCCAGCAGCATCACGTGGTCGGGTAACTATGGCTACACCTTC; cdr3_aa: CASSITWSGNYGYTF
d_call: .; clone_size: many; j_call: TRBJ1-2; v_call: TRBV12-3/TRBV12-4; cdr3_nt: TGTGCCAGCAGTTTATCAGAGAACTATGGCTACACCTTC; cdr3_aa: CASSLSENYGYTF
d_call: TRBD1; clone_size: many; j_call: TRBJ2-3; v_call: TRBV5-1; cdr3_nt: TGCGCCAGCACTGACAGGGGGCGAAATCTAGATACGCAGTATTTT; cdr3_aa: CASTDRGRNLDTQYF
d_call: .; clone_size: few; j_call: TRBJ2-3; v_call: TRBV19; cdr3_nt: TGTGCCGCCGGAGGGGCAGATACGCAGTATTTT; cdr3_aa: CAAGGADTQYF
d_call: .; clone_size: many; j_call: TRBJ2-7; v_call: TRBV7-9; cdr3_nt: TGTGCCAGCAGCGTGCGGCAGGCCTACGAGCAGTACTTC; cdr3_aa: CASSVRQAYEQYF
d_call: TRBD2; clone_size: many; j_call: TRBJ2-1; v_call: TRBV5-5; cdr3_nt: TGTGCCAGCAGCCCCGGGGGGTTAGGCAATGAGCAGTTCTTC; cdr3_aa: CASSPGGLGNEQFF
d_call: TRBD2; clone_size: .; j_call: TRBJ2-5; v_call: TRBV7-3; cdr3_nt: TGTGCCAGCAGCCCGGGACTAGCGGTCCAAGAGACCCAGTACTTC; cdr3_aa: CASSPGLAVQETQYF
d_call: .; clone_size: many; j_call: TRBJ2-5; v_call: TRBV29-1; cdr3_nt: TGCAGCGTTGAAGACGAACGGGGTGAAGAGACCCAGTACTTC; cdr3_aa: CSVEDERGEETQYF
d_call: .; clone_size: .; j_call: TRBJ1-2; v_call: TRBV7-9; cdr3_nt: TGTGCCAGCAGCTTAATCCATGGCTACACCTTC; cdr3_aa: CASSLIHGYTF
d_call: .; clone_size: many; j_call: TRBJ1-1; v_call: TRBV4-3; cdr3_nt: TGCGCCAGCAGCCAAGATCTAGGAAGTGCTGAAGCTTTCTTT; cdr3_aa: CASSQDLGSAEAFF
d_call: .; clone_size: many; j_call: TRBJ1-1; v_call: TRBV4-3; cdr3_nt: TGCGCCAGCAGCCAAGATCCAGGGACAAACGCTGAAGCTTTCTTT; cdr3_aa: CASSQDPGTNAEAFF
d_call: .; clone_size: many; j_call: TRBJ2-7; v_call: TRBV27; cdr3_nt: TGTGCCAGCAGTCCCGGAGGGGGATCCTACGAGCAGTACTTC; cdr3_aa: CASSPGGGSYEQYF
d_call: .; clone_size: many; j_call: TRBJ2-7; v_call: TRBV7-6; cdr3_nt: TGTGCCAGCAGCTTAGTAAGAGATCAGCACGAGCAGTACTTC; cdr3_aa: CASSLVRDQHEQYF
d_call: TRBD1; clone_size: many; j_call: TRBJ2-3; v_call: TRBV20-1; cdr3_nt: TGCAGTCGGACAGGGGCGGTGAGCACAGATACGCAGTATTTT; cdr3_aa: CSRTGAVSTDTQYF
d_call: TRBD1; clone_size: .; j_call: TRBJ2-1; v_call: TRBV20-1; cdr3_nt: TGCAGTGCAATTGACAGGGATTCCTACAATGAGCAGTTCTTC; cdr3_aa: CSAIDRDSYNEQFF
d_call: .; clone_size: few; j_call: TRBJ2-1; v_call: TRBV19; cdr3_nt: TGTGCCAGTAGTAGTGGCGGCAGCTCCTACAATGAGCAGTTCTTC; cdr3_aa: CASSSGGSSYNEQFF
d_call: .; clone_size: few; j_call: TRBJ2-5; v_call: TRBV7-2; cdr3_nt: TGTGCCAGCAGCTTAGGGCAAACAGGCGGTAGAGGTCGGGAGACCCAGTACTTC; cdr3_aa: CASSLGQTGGRGRETQYF
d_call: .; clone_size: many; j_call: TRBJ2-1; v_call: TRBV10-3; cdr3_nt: TGTGCCATCAGTGAGTCTCTCAATGAGCAGTTCTTC; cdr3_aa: CAISESLNEQFF
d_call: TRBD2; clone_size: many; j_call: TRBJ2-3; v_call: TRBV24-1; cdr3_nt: TGTGCCACCAGTGATAAGCTTAGCGGGGGTGCAGATACGCAGTATTTT; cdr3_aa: CATSDKLSGGADTQYF
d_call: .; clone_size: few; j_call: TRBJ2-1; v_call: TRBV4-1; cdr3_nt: TGCGCCAGCAGCCAAGAGGACTCGTACAATGAGCAGTTCTTC; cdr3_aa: CASSQEDSYNEQFF
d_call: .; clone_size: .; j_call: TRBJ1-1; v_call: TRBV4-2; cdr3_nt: TGTGCCAGCATCCAGGTGGGCACTGAAGCTTTCTTT; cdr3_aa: CASIQVGTEAFF
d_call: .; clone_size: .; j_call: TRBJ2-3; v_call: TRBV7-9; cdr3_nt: TGTGCCAGCAGCTCCTTTGGGGCTAGGATAGATACGCAGTATTTT; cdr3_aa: CASSSFGARIDTQYF
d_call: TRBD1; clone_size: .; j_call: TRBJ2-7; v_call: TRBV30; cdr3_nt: TGTGCCTGGAGTGTACAAGACAGGGCCCACGAGCAGTACTTC; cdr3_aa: CAWSVQDRAHEQYF
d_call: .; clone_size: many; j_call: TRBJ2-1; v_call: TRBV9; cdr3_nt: TGTGCCAGCAGCCCTTGGGGGACGTTCAATGAGCAGTTCTTC; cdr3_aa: CASSPWGTFNEQFF
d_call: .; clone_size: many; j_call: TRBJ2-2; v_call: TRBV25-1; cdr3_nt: TGTGCCAGCAGTCCGGGGGAGGACACCGGGGAGCTGTTTTTT; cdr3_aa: CASSPGEDTGELFF
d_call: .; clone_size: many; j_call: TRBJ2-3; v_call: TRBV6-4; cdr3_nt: TGTGCCAGCAGTGACAAAACAGGGAGCGGCACAGATACGCAGTATTTT; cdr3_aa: CASSDKTGSGTDTQYF
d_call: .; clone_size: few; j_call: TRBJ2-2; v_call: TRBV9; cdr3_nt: TGTGCCAGCAGCCCCCGTTCGAGGCTGAACACCGGGGAGCTGTTTTTT; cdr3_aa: CASSPRSRLNTGELFF
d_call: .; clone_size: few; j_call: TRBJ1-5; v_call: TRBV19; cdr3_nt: TGTGCCAGTAGTATAGAAATAACTGGTCAGCCCCAGCATTTT; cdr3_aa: CASSIEITGQPQHF
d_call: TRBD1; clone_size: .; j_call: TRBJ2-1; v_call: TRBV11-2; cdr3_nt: TGTGCCAGCAGCTTAGGGTGGGACAGGGTTACCGTAACCTCCTACAATGAGCAGTTCTTC; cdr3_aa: CASSLGWDRVTVTSYNEQFF
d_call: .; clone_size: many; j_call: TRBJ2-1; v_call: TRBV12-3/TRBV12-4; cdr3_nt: TGTGCCAGCAGTTTAGGGGGGGGGGCGGATGAGCAGTTCTTC; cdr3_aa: CASSLGGGADEQFF
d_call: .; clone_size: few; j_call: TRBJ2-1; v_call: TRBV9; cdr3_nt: TGTGCCAGCAGCGTATTAGGAGATGTGGCGGGGAGCTCCTTGGACAATGAGCAGTTCTTC; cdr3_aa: CASSVLGDVAGSSLDNEQFF
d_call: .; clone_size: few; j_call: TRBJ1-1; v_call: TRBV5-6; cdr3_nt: TGTGCCAGCAGCTTGGCATTAGCCCTTATGAACACTGAAGCTTTCTTT; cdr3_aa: CASSLALALMNTEAFF